The present entry profiles one TCR beta chain with its context. Its antigen remains unknown. Clinical symptoms, serum thyroxine and TRAb, thyroid ultrasound and orbital computed tomography together formed the diagnostic basis. Drawn at first hyperthyroidism diagnosis, the blood sample preceded any ophthalmopathy symptoms. The CDR3 totals 16 residues. Germline V CDR1 and CDR2: LNHNV, YYDKDF (reference sequence). V dropped 0 bases and J dropped 0 bases, with 11 bases sitting between them. This entry belongs to a study of T cells in Graves' hyperthyroidism and ophthalmopathy. Points from the study as a whole: The model predicted ophthalmopathy a median approximately 6 months before onset. Most clonotypes that expanded in the thyroid above 0.001 also showed up in blood.

Template material for amplifying TCR beta CDR3 regions consisted of RNA transcripts. The HTBI primer set served for first-round RT-PCR of the TCR CDR3. MiXCR was run by TCRdb on the multiplex PCR reads, yielding one entry per CDR3 protein. The sample lists hundreds of thousands of distinct CDR3 sequences, about 19% seen once, with about a sixth in the top ten. V usage is TRBV15 and J usage is TRBJ1-1; D gene unclear. This receptor was identified in a woman between 50 and 59 years old with Graves' hyperthyroidism that later progressed to Graves' ophthalmopathy. The sequencing sample was made of blood. This CDR3 is CATSRDDGDLNTEAFF. The CDR3, as DNA: TGTGCCACCAGCAGAGATGATGGAGATTTGAACACTGAAGCTTTCTTT.